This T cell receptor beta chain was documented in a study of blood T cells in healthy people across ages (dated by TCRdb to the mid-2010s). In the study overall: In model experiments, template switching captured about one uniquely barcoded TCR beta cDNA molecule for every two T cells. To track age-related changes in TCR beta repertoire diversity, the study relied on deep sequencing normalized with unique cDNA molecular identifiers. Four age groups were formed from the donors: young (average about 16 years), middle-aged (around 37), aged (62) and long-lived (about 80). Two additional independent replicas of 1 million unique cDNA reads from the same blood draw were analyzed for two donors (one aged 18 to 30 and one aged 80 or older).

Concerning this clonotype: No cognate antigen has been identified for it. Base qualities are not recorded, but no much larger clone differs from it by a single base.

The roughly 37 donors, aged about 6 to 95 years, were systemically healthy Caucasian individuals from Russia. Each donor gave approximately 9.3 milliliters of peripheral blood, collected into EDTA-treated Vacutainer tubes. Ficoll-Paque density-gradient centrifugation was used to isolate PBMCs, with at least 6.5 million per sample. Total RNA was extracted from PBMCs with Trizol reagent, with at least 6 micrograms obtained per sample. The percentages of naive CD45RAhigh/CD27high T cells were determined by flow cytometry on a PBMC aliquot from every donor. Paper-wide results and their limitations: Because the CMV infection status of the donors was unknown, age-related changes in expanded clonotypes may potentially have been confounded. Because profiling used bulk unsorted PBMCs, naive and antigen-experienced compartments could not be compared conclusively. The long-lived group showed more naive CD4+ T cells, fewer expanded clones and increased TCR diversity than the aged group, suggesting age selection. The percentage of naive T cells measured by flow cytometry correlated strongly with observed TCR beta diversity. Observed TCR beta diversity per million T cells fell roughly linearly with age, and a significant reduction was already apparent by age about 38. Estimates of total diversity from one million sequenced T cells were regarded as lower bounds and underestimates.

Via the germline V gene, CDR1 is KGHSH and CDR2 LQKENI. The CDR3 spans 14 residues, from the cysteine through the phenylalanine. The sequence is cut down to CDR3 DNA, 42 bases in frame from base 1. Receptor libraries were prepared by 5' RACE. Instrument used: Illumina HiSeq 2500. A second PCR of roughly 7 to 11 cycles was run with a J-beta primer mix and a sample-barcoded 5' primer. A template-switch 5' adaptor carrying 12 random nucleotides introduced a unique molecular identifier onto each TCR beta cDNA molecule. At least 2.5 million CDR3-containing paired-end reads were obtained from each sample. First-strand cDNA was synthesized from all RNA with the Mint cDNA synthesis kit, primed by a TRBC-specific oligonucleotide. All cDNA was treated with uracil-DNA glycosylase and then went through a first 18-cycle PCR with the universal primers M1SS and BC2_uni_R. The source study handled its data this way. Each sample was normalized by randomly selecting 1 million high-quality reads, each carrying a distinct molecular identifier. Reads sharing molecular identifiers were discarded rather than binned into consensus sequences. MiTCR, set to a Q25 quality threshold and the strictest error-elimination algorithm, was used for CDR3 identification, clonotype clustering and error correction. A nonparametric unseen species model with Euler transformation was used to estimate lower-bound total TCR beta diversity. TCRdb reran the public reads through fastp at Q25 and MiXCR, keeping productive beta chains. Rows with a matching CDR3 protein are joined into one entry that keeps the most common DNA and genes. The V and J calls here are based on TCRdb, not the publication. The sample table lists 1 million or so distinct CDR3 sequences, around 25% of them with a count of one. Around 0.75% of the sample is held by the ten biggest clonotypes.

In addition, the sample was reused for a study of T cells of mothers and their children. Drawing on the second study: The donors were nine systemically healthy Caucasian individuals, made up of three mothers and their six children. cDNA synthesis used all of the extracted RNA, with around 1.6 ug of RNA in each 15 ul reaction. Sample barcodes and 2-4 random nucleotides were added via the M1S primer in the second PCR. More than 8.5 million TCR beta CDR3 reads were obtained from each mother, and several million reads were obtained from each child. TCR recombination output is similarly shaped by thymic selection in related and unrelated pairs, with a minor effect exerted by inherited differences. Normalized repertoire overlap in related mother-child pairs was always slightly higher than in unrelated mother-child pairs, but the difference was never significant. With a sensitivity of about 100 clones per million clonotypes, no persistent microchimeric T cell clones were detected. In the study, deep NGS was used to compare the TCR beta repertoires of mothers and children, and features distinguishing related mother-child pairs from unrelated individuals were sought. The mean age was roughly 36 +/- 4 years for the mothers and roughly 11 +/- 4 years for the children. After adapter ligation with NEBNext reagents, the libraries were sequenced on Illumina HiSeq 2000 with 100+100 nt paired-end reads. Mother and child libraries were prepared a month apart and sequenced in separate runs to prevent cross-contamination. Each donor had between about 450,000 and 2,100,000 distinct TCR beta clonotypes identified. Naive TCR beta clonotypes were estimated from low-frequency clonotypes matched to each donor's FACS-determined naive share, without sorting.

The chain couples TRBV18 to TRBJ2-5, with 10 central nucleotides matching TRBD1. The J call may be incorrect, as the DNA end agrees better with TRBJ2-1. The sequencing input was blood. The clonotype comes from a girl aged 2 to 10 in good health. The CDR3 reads CASSPQTGGDGQFF. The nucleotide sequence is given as TGTGCCAGCTCACCGCAGACAGGGGGCGATGGGCAGTTCTTC.